This note documents a single TCR beta chain sequence. This entry is derived from a study of blood T cell repertoires in COVID-19. Produced via immunoSEQ multiplex PCR; TCRdb's table is partial and in-frame only. The sample records about 220,000 clones, 82% being singletons. Trimming stripped 1 base from V and 5 bases from J, with 11 bases between. The CDR3 loop spans 14 amino acids. The germline CDR1 and CDR2 sequences are SGHTA and FQGNSA. The sequence derives from a woman aged 55-70 years who had recovered from COVID-19. What was sequenced was PBMCs or T cells enriched from blood (not recorded which). This chain joins TRBV7-2 and TRBJ1-1, with no clear D. CDR3 sequence: CASSLGRGGTEAFF. The CDR3 DNA is TGTGCCAGCAGCTTAGGGCGGGGAGGGACTGAAGCTTTCTTT.